This is a list of T cell receptor beta chains from one sample in a study of cytomegalovirus exposure and HLA in healthy donors. Measured with immunoSEQ multiplex PCR; TCRdb has only the in-frame clones, and not every one. Of 250,000 to 400,000 clones listed, approximately 86% were seen once; the top ten hold around 0.88%. The sequenced sample consisted of PBMCs. All receptors derive from a young man in good health and CMV-seronegative. Each CDR3 is given with its conserved first and last residue. The order of the fields is D gene, V gene, J gene, CDR3 protein, CDR3 DNA. The D gene is left open where the match is weak.

D: TRBD1
V: TRBV19
J: TRBJ1-1
CDR3: CASSDRQGRNTEAFF
DNA: TGTGCCAGTAGTGATCGACAGGGGAGGAACACTGAAGCTTTCTTT

D: TRBD1
V: TRBV15
J: TRBJ1-3
CDR3: CATSWDRSSGNTIYF
DNA: TGTGCCACCAGCTGGGACAGGAGCTCTGGAAACACCATATATTTT

D: -
V: TRBV6-5
J: TRBJ2-7
CDR3: CASSAGPSAYEQYF
DNA: TGTGCCAGCAGTGCGGGACCGTCGGCCTACGAGCAGTACTTC

D: TRBD2
V: TRBV6-5
J: TRBJ2-1
CDR3: CASSYGRGEYNEQFF
DNA: TGTGCCAGCAGTTACGGGAGGGGCGAGTACAATGAGCAGTTCTTC

D: TRBD2
V: TRBV18
J: TRBJ2-2
CDR3: CASSPFPAGGANTGELFF
DNA: TGTGCCAGCTCACCATTCCCAGCGGGGGGCGCGAACACCGGGGAGCTGTTTTTT

D: -
V: TRBV7-2
J: TRBJ1-2
CDR3: CASTPGGRVHYGYTF
DNA: TGTGCCAGCACCCCTGGGGGGAGGGTTCACTATGGCTACACCTTC

D: -
V: TRBV4-1
J: TRBJ1-1
CDR3: CASSQERIRGVNTEAFF
DNA: TGCGCCAGCAGCCAAGAACGGATCCGGGGGGTGAACACTGAAGCTTTCTTT

D: -
V: TRBV5-1
J: TRBJ2-5
CDR3: CASSLASGLETQYF
DNA: TGCGCCAGCAGCTTGGCCTCAGGGTTAGAGACCCAGTACTTC

D: TRBD1
V: TRBV10-2
J: TRBJ1-2
CDR3: CASSDPGGAAYGYTF
DNA: TGCGCCAGCAGTGACCCAGGGGGAGCAGCTTATGGCTACACCTTC

D: TRBD2
V: TRBV10-1
J: TRBJ2-1
CDR3: CASRESGGGNEQFF
DNA: TGCGCCAGCAGGGAAAGCGGGGGAGGGAATGAGCAGTTCTTC

D: -
V: TRBV6-5
J: TRBJ2-2
CDR3: CASSYEGSSLTGELFF
DNA: TGTGCCAGCAGTTACGAGGGATCGAGTTTGACCGGGGAGCTGTTTTTT